This T cell receptor beta chain is from a study of spatial heterogeneity in lung cancer. This sample's time point: sample taken at primary tumor resection. The input material, whole RNA from tumor, nontumor lung or frozen PBMC, was sequenced unsorted. The donors were some 70 patients with non-small cell lung cancer that was early-stage and untreated. With 3 bases clipped from V and 5 bases from J, the junction kept 2 bases outside the gene matches. The germline V gene has CDR1 SGHVS and CDR2 FQNEAQ. The CDR3 is 14 residues long. In TCRdb, the 5' RACE reads were re-called with MiXCR into one record per CDR3 protein. The sample includes about 45,000 distinct CDR3 sequences, about an eighth of them seen just once.

The sequencing used PBMCs, collected at surgery. The V and J genes are TRBV7-8 and TRBJ2-7; 12 bases map to TRBD1. The sequence derives from a male donor with early-stage non-small cell lung cancer. The CDR3 nucleotides read TGTGCCAGCAGCTTGGGGACAGGGGGCAACGAGCAGTACTTC. It yields the protein CASSLGTGGNEQYF. The entire variable domain, with the rest obtained from reference TRBV7-8 and TRBJ2-7, is as follows: GAGVSQSPRYKVAKRGQDVALRCDPISGHVSLFWYQQALGQGPEFLTYFQNEAQLDKSGLPSDRFFAERPEGSVSTLKIQRTQQEDSAVYLCASSLGTGGNEQYFGPGTRLTVT.